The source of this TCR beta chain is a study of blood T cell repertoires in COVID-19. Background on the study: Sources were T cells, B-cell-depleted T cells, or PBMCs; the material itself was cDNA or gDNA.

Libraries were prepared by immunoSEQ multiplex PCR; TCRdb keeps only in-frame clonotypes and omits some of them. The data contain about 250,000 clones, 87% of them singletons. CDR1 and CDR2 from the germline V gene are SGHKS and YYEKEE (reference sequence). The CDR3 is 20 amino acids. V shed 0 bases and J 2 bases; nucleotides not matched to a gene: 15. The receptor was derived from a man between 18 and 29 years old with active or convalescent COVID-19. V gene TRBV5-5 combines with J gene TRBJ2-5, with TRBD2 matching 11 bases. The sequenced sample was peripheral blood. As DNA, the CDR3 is TGTGCCAGCAGCTTGGGGAATCCGGGACTAGCGGCCACCCGACAAGAGACCCAGTACTTC. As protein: CASSLGNPGLAATRQETQYF.